The clone carrying this T cell receptor beta chain was recorded at least ten times. Molecular barcoded adaptors covering alpha/delta and beta/gamma chains were used on approximately 400 ng RNA. TCRdb fed the reads into MiXCR, producing one record per CDR3 protein. The sample includes around 60,000 distinct CDR3 sequences, roughly 19% seen only once; the top ten take 11% to 15%. V shed 5 bases and J 5 bases; nucleotides not matched to a gene: 13. Germline CDR1 reads SGHTA; CDR2 reads FQGNSA. CDR3 size: 17 residues. The record originates from a study of read filtering for tumor transcriptome and immune sequencing. Turning to the study itself: TCR-mapped reads were about 3.5 to 10.27 million with IR-seq versus roughly 75 to 1,300 with RNA-seq.

Bone marrow was sampled from every patient at the time of active disease. The genes are TRBV7-2 and TRBJ2-3; 10 bases match TRBD1. The TCR comes from a donor over 35 with multiple myeloma. Sequencing used a population of CD138-negative cells sorted from bone marrow. CDR3 nucleotides: TGTGCCAGCAGCCCCGCCCCCGACAGGGGGCCCAAAGATACGCAGTATTTT. As protein: CASSPAPDRGPKDTQYF.